The 32 T cell receptor beta chains below were found in one sample sequenced in a study of molecular identifiers for immune sequencing clone quantification. Via MiXCR, TCRdb re-called the PCR reads, giving one row per CDR3 protein. The sample includes 88,000 or so distinct CDR3 sequences, roughly a fifth of them seen just once. Material for sequencing was naive CD8+ T cells from blood, with Jurkat cell RNA spiked in. Subset described: FACS-sorted CD8+CD4-CCR7+CD45RA+ naive T cells. The source of these receptors is a human donor in good health. Some libraries in this study had Jurkat cell RNA spiked in.

Many counts were recorded for this clonotype. The chain couples TRBV7-2 to TRBJ2-7, with 10 bases matching TRBD2. V shed 1 base and J 3 bases; nucleotides not matched to a gene: 3. This CDR3 contains 15 residues. In germline, CDR1 is SGHTA, CDR2 FQGNSA. The CDR3 DNA sequence: TGTGCCAGCAGCTTAGAACTAGCGGGGTACTACGAGCAGTACTTC. Protein sequence: CASSLELAGYYEQYF.

This clonotype was seen many times. The genes are TRBV20-1 and TRBJ1-5; TRBD1 matches 7 bases. Trimming took 3 bases from V and 1 from J; bases not matched to a gene: 6. Looked up from germline, CDR1 is DFQATT and CDR2 is SNEGSKA (reference sequence). This CDR3 region has 15 residues. CDR3 sequence: CSARDQGVSNQPQHF. As DNA, the CDR3 is TGCAGTGCTAGGGATCAGGGGGTAAGCAATCAGCCCCAGCATTTT.

Concerning this clonotype: It may be a read error: a sequence one base away is much more abundant. The rearrangement links TRBV11-2 to TRBJ2-3, with D unclear. Germline loops: CDR1 SGHAT, CDR2 FQNNGV. This CDR3 spans 16 amino acids. CDR3 DNA sequence: TGTGCCAGCAGCTACACTGGGCGGAACTGGCCAGATCCGCAGTATTTT. It codes for CASSYTGRNWPDPQYF.

This clonotype has at least ten counts. The rearrangement joins TRBV12-3 or TRBV12-4 to TRBJ2-1, with 11 nucleotides matching TRBD2. This CDR3 has 19 amino acids. Trimming cost V 3 bases and J 5 bases; bases outside gene matches: 15. CDR3 region: CASSLGGSLAGGVHNEQFF. CDR3 sequence (DNA): TGTGCCAGCAGTTTGGGAGGTTCATTAGCGGGGGGGGTTCACAATGAGCAGTTCTTC.

This clonotype was counted many times. The chain uses TRBV30 and TRBJ2-5; no definite D call. The CDR3 is made up of 13 amino acids. From germline, CDR1 is GTSNPN and CDR2 SVGIG (reference sequence). Trimming removed 0 bases from V and 2 bases from J, with 7 bases in between. In DNA form, the CDR3 reads TGTGCCTGGAGTGTACGTTATCAAGAGACCCAGTACTTC. This codes for CAWSVRYQETQYF.

This clonotype was seen repeatedly, ten times or more. The genes are TRBV24-1 and TRBJ2-7; no reliable D call. Germline lookup yields CDR1 KGHDR and CDR2 SFDVKD. Trimming pared 4 bases from V and 3 bases from J, leaving 9 bases between. The CDR3 is 13 amino acids. CDR3 bases: TGTGCCACCAGTGACCAACTAAGCTACGAGCAGTACTTC. It is translated as CATSDQLSYEQYF.

This clonotype was recorded many times. CDR3 protein: CASTGGENIQYF. CDR3 nucleotides: TGTGCCAGCACGGGGGGCGAAAACATTCAGTACTTC. This chain joins TRBV12-3 or TRBV12-4 and TRBJ2-4, with a possible D match to TRBD2 (7 bases). Deletions cut 7 bases from V and 5 bases from J, with 9 bases between. The CDR3 has 12 amino acids.

Comment on this clonotype: Relative to the germline gene, one junction end is altered; a read error may explain this. V is TRBV6-2 or TRBV6-3 and J is TRBJ1-1, with D unclear. Germline CDR1 is MNHEY and CDR2 is SVGEGT. The CDR3 is 12 residues long. The CDR3, as DNA: TGTGCCAGCAGTTACGGGATGGAAGAAGCTTCCTTT. Amino acids: CASSYGMEEASF.

This clonotype was found many times. V and J are TRBV29-1 and TRBJ2-2; D is uncertain. Deletions cut 7 bases from V and 0 bases from J, with 15 bases between. CDR1 and CDR2 from the germline V gene are SQVTM and ANQGSEA. This CDR3 spans 15 amino acids. The CDR3 region has the DNA TGCAGCGCCTCTCGTCCGGCAACGAACACCGGGGAGCTGTTTTTT. This translates into CSASRPATNTGELFF.

Concerning this clonotype itself: Just one base apart from a much larger clone, this may be a read error. Since the CDR3 does not end with the conserved phenylalanine or tryptophan, this likely comes from a read error. The gene calls are TRBV25-1 and TRBJ2-3, with TRBD1 matching over 7 bases. Trimming at V came to 1 base and at J to 5 bases, leaving 9 bases not matched to a gene. The CDR3 extends over 16 amino acids. Looked up from germline, CDR1 is MGHDK and CDR2 is SYGVNS. The CDR3 protein is CASSELRDSPVDTQYS. CDR3 sequence (DNA): TGTGCCAGCAGTGAATTAAGGGACAGTCCGGTAGATACGCAGTATTCT.

This clonotype was seen repeatedly, ten times or more. The genes are TRBV30 and TRBJ2-2; D may be TRBD2 (6 bases). Trimming cost V 6 bases and J 5 bases, with 16 bases left between them. Germline CDR1 and CDR2: GTSNPN and SVGIG (reference sequence). The CDR3 extends over 14 amino acids. The chain's CDR3 is CACPGSSGTGELFF. The CDR3 nucleotides are TGTGCCTGCCCCGGGAGTTCGGGTACCGGGGAGCTGTTTTTT.

The genes are TRBV12-3 or TRBV12-4 and TRBJ2-1, with TRBD2 matching 9 bases. J gave up 0 bases and V 3 bases, and 6 bases lay outside the gene matches. CDR3 length: 17 amino acids. DNA of the CDR3: TGTGCCAGCAGTTTCGCCCTAGCGGGGTCCTCCTACAATGAGCAGTTCTTC. Its protein is CASSFALAGSSYNEQFF.

This clonotype was seen ten or more times. The chain has TRBV11-2 and TRBJ2-1, with D tentatively TRBD1 (6 bases). Germline values: CDR1 SGHAT, CDR2 FQNNGV. The CDR3 sequence is 15 residues long. V lost 6 bases, J lost 0 bases, and 12 bases lay in between. The CDR3 sequence: CASRPGQSSYNEQFF. The CDR3 DNA is TGTGCCAGCAGACCGGGACAAAGCTCCTACAATGAGCAGTTCTTC.

Turning to this clonotype: One end of the junction varies from germline; a read error may be responsible. The V call is TRBV7-9, the J call TRBJ2-7; tentative D call: TRBD1 (6 bases). Looked up from germline, CDR1 is SEHNR and CDR2 is FQNEAQ (reference sequence). CDR3 size: 15 residues. The CDR3 DNA is TGTGCCAGCAGCTTAGGGAGAGGACAGAGCTACGAGCGGTACTTC. It specifies CASSLGRGQSYERYF.

The genes are TRBV5-6 and TRBJ2-7, with TRBD1 identical over 8 bases. Trimming took 1 base from V and 0 from J; bases not matched to a gene: 3. The CDR3 runs 15 residues. Germline CDR1 SGHDT, CDR2 YYEEEE. CDR3 amino acids: CASSLWTGSSYEQYF. Here the CDR3 DNA reads TGTGCCAGCAGCTTGTGGACAGGGAGCTCCTACGAGCAGTACTTC.

The CDR3 loop reads CASSLRRGYPSGTDTQYF. The CDR3 DNA is TGTGCCAGCAGCCTTCGTAGGGGCTACCCCTCGGGGACAGATACGCAGTATTTT. The chain has TRBV5-3 and TRBJ2-3; D may correspond to TRBD1 or TRBD2 (5 bases each). TRBV5-3 is placed among ORFs of uncertain function. The V end was cut by 8 bases, the J end by 3 bases, with 28 bases between. This CDR3 region has 18 residues.

This clonotype came up many times. This sequence joins TRBV5-8 and TRBJ1-5, with TRBD1 as a possible D gene (5 bases). Trimming removed 10 bases at V and 7 bases at J, with 21 bases between. Germline CDR1 is SGHTS and CDR2 is YDEGEE. This CDR3 has 14 residues. The CDR3 protein is CADSGQSSVQPQHF. CDR3 DNA: TGTGCCGACAGTGGGCAGTCATCGGTCCAGCCCCAGCATTTT.

In DNA form, the CDR3 reads TGTGCCAGCAGCGAAGGGACAGCCTCTGGAAACACCATATATTTT. As protein: CASSEGTASGNTIYF. The chain carries TRBV7-2 and TRBJ1-3; 7 nucleotides agree with TRBD1. V lost 5 bases, J lost 0 bases, and 4 bases stayed unmatched. The V gene's germline CDR1 is SGHTA and CDR2 FQGNSA. CDR3 length equals 15 residues.

As to this clonotype: Possible read error: a much larger clone is one base away. The chain links TRBV13 to TRBJ1-4, with 9 positions matching TRBD1. This CDR3 has 15 amino acids. From germline, CDR1 is PRHDT and CDR2 FYEKMQ (reference sequence). After removal of 5 bases from V and 6 bases from J, the junction contained 7 bases not matched to a gene. This chain's CDR3 is CASSPLGQGYEKLFF. The CDR3 nucleotides read TGTGCCAGCAGCCCCCTGGGACAGGGTTATGAAAAACTGTTTTTT.

As regards this clonotype: Being one base from a much bigger clone, this may be a read error. The chain has TRBV25-1 and TRBJ1-1; TRBD1 aligns across 10 bases. J lost 4 bases, V lost 1 base, and 18 bases had no gene match. The CDR3 has 20 amino acids. Germline CDR1 is MGHDK and CDR2 is SYGVNS. The chain's CDR3 is CASSEWALGDRGRPGTEAFF. CDR3 sequence (DNA): TGTGCCAGCAGTGAATGGGCCCTAGGGGACAGGGGTCGACCCGGCACTGAAGCTTTCTTT.

Turning to this clonotype: Since a much larger clone is just one base distant, this may be a read error. The chain recombines TRBV13 with TRBJ2-7; the D is unclear. In germline, CDR1 is PRHDT, CDR2 FYEKMQ (reference sequence). V lost 0 bases, J lost 9 bases, and 9 bases lay in between. The CDR3 length is 12 residues. The CDR3 loop is CASSLGSVGQYF. The CDR3 region has the DNA TGTGCCAGCAGCTTAGGCTCGGTGGGGCAGTACTTC.

This clonotype was observed at least ten times. V gene TRBV7-9 combines with J gene TRBJ2-7; TRBD1 might be the D (5 bases). The CDR3 is made up of 13 amino acids. CDR1 SEHNR and CDR2 FQNEAQ come from the germline V gene (reference sequence). The ends were cut back, 1 base at V and 6 bases at J, with 10 bases in the middle. CDR3 residues: CASSLGGRVEQYF. DNA of the CDR3: TGTGCCAGCAGCTTAGGAGGCAGGGTCGAGCAGTACTTC.

This clonotype was counted only a few times. The chain links TRBV21-1 to TRBJ1-2; the tabulated D call, TRBD1, remains unverified against the DNA. TRBV21-1 corresponds to a pseudogene. The CDR3 sequence is 12 residues long. This CDR3 is CASRDRGLRYTF. The CDR3 nucleotides read TGTGCCAGCCGGGACAGGGGTCTGCGTTACACCTTC.

This clonotype was picked up a small number of times. The chain joins TRBV12-3 or TRBV12-4 to TRBJ1-1; D unresolved. V was cut by 1 base and J by 4 bases, with 7 bases left in between. CDR3 size: 13 residues. Here the CDR3 DNA reads TGTGCCAGCAGTTTAGGTCCATTCACTGAAGCTTTCTTT. This encodes CASSLGPFTEAFF.

This clonotype was found a few times. The chain is built from TRBV5-8 and TRBJ2-7; D remains ambiguous. CDR1 is SGHTS, CDR2 YDEGEE, per germline. The CDR3 extends over 15 amino acids. Trimming removed 1 base from V and 0 bases from J, with 11 bases in between. CDR3 sequence reads: CASSLFPGSSYEQYF. CDR3 coding DNA: TGTGCCAGCAGCTTGTTCCCCGGTAGCTCCTACGAGCAGTACTTC.

On this clonotype itself: A much larger clone lies a single base off, so this may be a read error. The chain links TRBV3-1 to TRBJ1-1; D unresolved. Per the germline V gene, CDR1 is LGHDT and CDR2 is YNNKEL (reference sequence). Trimming left V 0 bases short and J 0 bases short, with 8 bases between. The length of the CDR3 is 15 residues. The CDR3 here is CASSQDGGVNTEAFF. In nucleotides, the CDR3 is TGTGCCAGCAGCCAAGACGGCGGGGTGAACACTGAAGCTTTCTTT.

The genes are TRBV7-6 and TRBJ2-1; 7 bases fit TRBD2. This CDR3 spans 17 amino acids. Germline V gene sequence: CDR1 SGHVS, CDR2 FNYEAQ. Unmatched junction bases numbered 6, after V lost 1 base and J lost 0 bases. The CDR3 DNA reads TGTGCCAGCAGCTTAGGGGATCGCGGGAGCTCCTACAATGAGCAGTTCTTC. This codes for CASSLGDRGSSYNEQFF.

This clonotype was seen only a few times. V usage is TRBV20-1 and J usage is TRBJ2-7; D gene unclear. The CDR3 covers 15 residues. The germline V gene has CDR1 DFQATT and CDR2 SNEGSKA (reference sequence). V lost 0 bases and J lost 1, with 13 bases in between. The CDR3 DNA sequence: TGCAGTGCTAGAGATAATAGTTTGGGTTCCTACGAGCAGTACTTC. Translating gives CSARDNSLGSYEQYF.

The chain recombines TRBV4-1 with TRBJ2-7, with a tentative D call TRBD2 (7 bases). Trimming cost V 3 bases and J 1 base, with 16 bases left between them. Germline CDR1 MGHRA, CDR2 YSYEKL. The CDR3 extends over 16 amino acids. The CDR3 region has the DNA TGCGCCAGCAGCCAGGGAGGGGGACATCCGTCCTACGAGCAGTACTTC. It encodes CASSQGGGHPSYEQYF.

In regard to this clonotype: A clone one base away is much larger, so this may be a read error. This chain connects TRBV7-9 to TRBJ1-1; the D is unclear. The V gene's germline CDR1 is SEHNR and CDR2 FQNEAQ (reference sequence). The CDR3 consists of 14 residues. As DNA, the CDR3 is TGTGTCAGCAGCTACGAGGGCCCGGACACTGAAGCTTTCTTT. Translation: CVSSYEGPDTEAFF.

This clonotype has just a few counts. The chain joins TRBV2 to TRBJ2-7; the D gene is possibly TRBD2 (6 bases). Between the trimmed V and J ends, which lost 0 bases and 2 bases, there was a span of 14 bases. The CDR3 consists of 16 residues. Germline CDR1 and CDR2: SNHLY and FYNNEI. The CDR3 reads CASSEAAGAGTYEQYF. The CDR3 coding sequence is TGTGCCAGCAGTGAAGCGGCTGGGGCGGGGACCTACGAGCAGTACTTC.

Many counts were recorded for this clonotype. The chain uses TRBV28 and TRBJ2-7; 7 nucleotides agree with TRBD1. Trimming removed 3 bases from V and 5 bases from J; junction bases left unmatched: 7. CDR3 length: 14 residues. Germline V gives CDR1 MDHEN, CDR2 SYDVKM. The CDR3 loop reads CASSFGQAHHEQYF. CDR3 DNA: TGTGCCAGCAGTTTTGGACAGGCCCACCACGAGCAGTACTTC.